The 25 T cell receptor beta chains given below trace back to one sample, sequenced in a study of CD8 T cells in Susac syndrome. Reverse transcription of roughly 0.45 to 1 ug RNA was performed with random hexamers. TCRdb reanalysed the immunoSEQ multiplex PCR reads using MiXCR and keeps one entry per CDR3 protein. The sample has 180,000 or so distinct CDR3 sequences; 90% to 96% are singletons. Sample: CD4+ T cells from PBMCs. All receptors derive from a human donor with multiple sclerosis.

V and J are TRBV28 and TRBJ2-3; TRBD1 aligns across 9 bases. J was trimmed by 5 bases and V by 5 bases; bases with no gene match: 8. Per germline, CDR1 MDHEN and CDR2 SYDVKM. The CDR3 is 15 amino acids. CDR3 sequence reads: CASSRTGQGRDTQYF. The CDR3 nucleotides read TGTGCCAGCAGTCGCACGGGACAGGGTAGAGATACGCAGTATTTT.

The rearrangement links TRBV14 to TRBJ2-7, with a weak D call TRBD2 (5 bases). The V and J ends lost 5 bases and 0 bases respectively, with 11 bases between them. CDR3 length: 14 amino acids. The germline V gene encodes CDR1 SGHDN and CDR2 FVKESK. The chain's CDR3 is CASSYDGLSYEQYF. The CDR3 bases are TGTGCCAGCAGCTACGACGGACTCTCCTACGAGCAGTACTTC. The complete variable domain, with remaining parts taken from reference TRBV14 and TRBJ2-7, reads EAGVTQFPSHSVIEKGQTVTLRCDPISGHDNLYWYRRVMGKEIKFLLHFVKESKQDESGMPNNRFLAERTGGTYSTLKVQPAELEDSGVYFCASSYDGLSYEQYFGPGTRLTVT.

The V call is TRBV11-2, the J call TRBJ2-7; D tentatively reads TRBD1 or TRBD2 (5 bases each). Trimming shortened V by 0 bases and J by 5 bases, and 8 bases separated the two germline ends. This CDR3 comprises 13 residues. Germline lookup yields CDR1 SGHAT and CDR2 FQNNGV. CDR3 in DNA: TGTGCCAGCAGCTTAGACAGGGACCACGAGCAGTACTTC. Amino acid sequence: CASSLDRDHEQYF. The whole variable domain, remainder taken from reference TRBV11-2 and TRBJ2-7, is EAGVAQSPRYKIIEKRQSVAFWCNPISGHATLYWYQQILGQGPKLLIQFQNNGVVDDSQLPKDRFSAERLKGVDSTLKIQPAKLEDSAVYLCASSLDRDHEQYFGPGTRLTVT.

The chain employs TRBV5-6 and TRBJ1-1; 7 bases line up with TRBD1. Germline lookup yields CDR1 SGHDT and CDR2 YYEEEE. The J segment lost 3 bases and the V segment lost 4 bases, leaving 6 bases of the junction unmatched. CDR3 length: 14 amino acids. The CDR3 is CASSTLTGDTEAFF. For the CDR3, the DNA is TGTGCCAGCAGCACTCTAACAGGGGACACTGAAGCTTTCTTT.

This chain links TRBV9 with TRBJ1-6; D call uncertain. The V end was cut by 0 bases, the J end by 7 bases, with 8 bases between. CDR1 SGDLS and CDR2 YYNGEE come from the germline V gene. The CDR3 runs to 14 residues. CDR3 sequence: CASSVDPLNSPLHF. CDR3 sequence (DNA): TGTGCCAGCAGCGTAGACCCGTTGAATTCACCCCTCCACTTT.

This clonotype has a single count. The genes are TRBV29-1 and TRBJ2-3; either TRBD1 or TRBD2 may supply D (6 bases each). Trimming took 5 bases from V and 0 from J, leaving 9 bases between them. Germline lookup yields CDR1 SQVTM and CDR2 ANQGSEA. This CDR3 region has 13 residues. This chain's CDR3 is CSVRGHSTDTQYF. CDR3 coding DNA: TGCAGCGTTCGGGGGCATAGCACAGATACGCAGTATTTT.

The chain combines TRBV9 with TRBJ2-5, with 10 bases aligning to TRBD2. Germline values: CDR1 SGDLS, CDR2 YYNGEE. This CDR3 region has 15 residues. V shed 0 bases, J shed 4 bases, and the junction held 3 bases outside the gene matches. CDR3 bases: TGTGCCAGCAGCGTAGCTAGCGGGGGTGGAGAGACCCAGTACTTC. Encoded protein: CASSVASGGGETQYF.

This rearrangement joins TRBV24-1 to TRBJ2-1; D is uncertain. From germline, CDR1 is KGHDR and CDR2 SFDVKD. V lost 1 base and J 7 bases, leaving 4 bases between the germline ends. The CDR3 has 12 amino acids. The CDR3 is CATSDFNNEQFF. CDR3 DNA: TGTGCCACCAGTGATTTCAATAATGAGCAGTTCTTC.

V gene TRBV7-9 combines with J gene TRBJ1-1; D possibly corresponds to TRBD1 (5 bases). Trimming shortened V by 4 bases and J by 7 bases, and 13 bases separated the two germline ends. This CDR3 is 13 amino acids long. Germline CDR1 and CDR2: SEHNR and FQNEAQ (reference sequence). CDR3 DNA sequence: TGTGCCAGCAGCTCAACGGGGCAGGGTGAAGCTTTCTTT. Translated, it gives CASSSTGQGEAFF.

J is TRBJ1-2 and V is TRBV7-8; D is perhaps TRBD1 (6 bases). CDR3 size: 13 residues. CDR1 is SGHVS and CDR2 is FQNEAQ in the germline V gene. With 1 base removed from V and 8 bases from J, the gap between germline ends came to 11 bases. The DNA for the CDR3 is TGTGCCAGCAGCTTAGGCAGGGGCAGAGGCTACACCTTC. This encodes CASSLGRGRGYTF.

The rearrangement uses TRBV20-1 and TRBJ1-4; no reliable D call. There are 12 residues in the CDR3. Germline CDR1 is DFQATT and CDR2 is SNEGSKA (reference sequence). In DNA, the CDR3 is TGCTCTGCTCAGGCAACTAATGAAAAACTGTTTTTT. Amino acid sequence: CSAQATNEKLFF.

The V gene is TRBV7-9, the J gene TRBJ2-5, with TRBD1 matching 7 bases. In germline, CDR1 is SEHNR, CDR2 FQNEAQ (reference sequence). The trim removed 2 bases at V and 1 base at J, leaving 16 bases unmatched. The CDR3 runs to 19 residues. The CDR3 nucleotides are TGTGCCAGCAGCTTATATGGACGAGGGGGACAGTTCCTCCAAGAGACCCAGTACTTC. It yields the protein CASSLYGRGGQFLQETQYF.

V and J are TRBV6-2 or TRBV6-3 and TRBJ2-3, with 12 bases matching TRBD2. This CDR3 comprises 15 residues. CDR1 MNHEY and CDR2 SVGEGT come from the germline V gene. V was clipped by 6 bases and J by 6 bases; unmatched bases: 7. The CDR3: CASSKLAGGADTQYF. The CDR3 DNA reads TGTGCCAGCAGCAAACTAGCGGGGGGAGCGGATACGCAGTATTTT.

The chain employs TRBV2 and TRBJ2-2, with D hard to call. CDR3 length: 14 residues. V shed 7 bases and J shed 3 bases, with 12 bases lying between them. Germline V gene data show CDR1 as SNHLY and CDR2 as FYNNEI. CDR3 protein: CASKRGSYTGELFF. CDR3 sequence (DNA): TGTGCCAGCAAGCGTGGTTCTTACACCGGGGAGCTGTTTTTT.

The chain combines TRBV29-1 with TRBJ2-3; D call uncertain. V shed 4 bases and J shed 4 bases, with 9 bases lying between them. Germline loops: CDR1 SQVTM, CDR2 ANQGSEA. The CDR3 is 12 residues long. The CDR3 DNA follows: TGCAGCGTTGGAGAAATCTCAGATACGCAGTATTTT. Amino acids: CSVGEISDTQYF.

The genes are TRBV3-1 and TRBJ1-6, with a tentative D call TRBD1 (6 bases). This CDR3 has 18 residues. V was clipped by 0 bases and J by 9 bases, with 21 bases between them. CDR1 is LGHDT and CDR2 is YNNKEL in the germline V gene (reference sequence). The CDR3 DNA follows: TGTGCCAGCAGCCAAGATCCCTCGACAGGCGGTGTTGGTTCACCCCTCCACTTT. Translation: CASSQDPSTGGVGSPLHF. The full variable domain, completed using reference TRBV3-1 and TRBJ1-6, is DTAVSQTPKYLVTQMGNDKSIKCEQNLGHDTMYWYKQDSKKFLKIMFSYNNKELIINETVPNRFSPKSPDKAHLNLHINSLELGDSAVYFCASSQDPSTGGVGSPLHFGNGTRLTVT.

The chain carries TRBV30 and TRBJ2-1, with 7 bases matching TRBD2. CDR1 and CDR2 (germline): GTSNPN, SVGIG (reference sequence). V lost 2 bases to trimming and J lost 3 bases; unmatched junction nucleotides: 4. This CDR3 contains 14 residues. The CDR3 is CAWSSKRGYNEQFF. DNA for the CDR3: TGTGCCTGGAGTTCGAAGCGGGGCTACAATGAGCAGTTCTTC. The full variable domain, in which reference TRBV30 and TRBJ2-1 provide the parts outside the CDR3, is SQTIHQWPATLVQPVGSPLSLECTVEGTSNPNLYWYRQAAGRGLQLLFYSVGIGQISSEVPQNLSASRPQDRQFILSSKKLLLSDSGFYLCAWSSKRGYNEQFFGPGTRLTVL.

This chain uses TRBV23-1 with TRBJ2-1, with 8 bases identical to TRBD1. TRBV23-1 belongs to the ORF category, with a function that is uncertain. The CDR3 covers 16 residues. Trimming took 0 bases from V and 0 from J; bases not matched to a gene: 1. CDR3 nucleotide sequence: TGCGCCAGCAGTCAATCAGACAGGGGCTCCTACAATGAGCAGTTCTTC. Its translation: CASSQSDRGSYNEQFF.

The chain couples TRBV7-2 to TRBJ2-1, with TRBD2 matching over 11 bases. Trimming at V came to 5 bases and at J to 6 bases, leaving 9 bases not matched to a gene. This CDR3 contains 16 residues. The germline gives CDR1 SGHTA, CDR2 FQGNSA. CDR3 protein: CASSPDSGGASNEQFF. The CDR3 region has the DNA TGTGCCAGCAGCCCCGATAGCGGGGGGGCGTCCAATGAGCAGTTCTTC.

A single count supports this clonotype. The rearrangement joins TRBV7-2 to TRBJ1-1; D unresolved. V was cut by 3 bases and J by 2 bases, with 13 bases left in between. The CDR3 length is 15 residues. CDR1 and CDR2 from the germline V gene are SGHTA and FQGNSA. For the CDR3, the DNA is TGTGCCAGCAGCTTGGTTTGGACGGATAACACTGAAGCTTTCTTT. Translation: CASSLVWTDNTEAFF.

The V and J genes are TRBV9 and TRBJ2-3, with 11 bases matching TRBD2. Germline CDR1 and CDR2: SGDLS and YYNGEE. V lost 3 bases to trimming and J lost 0 bases; unmatched junction nucleotides: 3. This CDR3 has 16 residues. The CDR3 DNA is TGTGCCAGCAGCGAGACTAGCGGGGCCAGCACAGATACGCAGTATTTT. This encodes CASSETSGASTDTQYF.

This chain joins TRBV30 and TRBJ2-1; TRBD1 matches 9 bases. Germline V gene data show CDR1 as GTSNPN and CDR2 as SVGIG (reference sequence). The V gene end was trimmed by 4 bases and the J gene end by 6 bases; junction bases not matched to a gene: 7. This CDR3 is 14 amino acids long. The CDR3 nucleotides are TGTGCCTGGATCCGGGACAGGGCCGTCAATGAGCAGTTCTTC. Translating it yields CAWIRDRAVNEQFF.

The rearrangement links TRBV27 to TRBJ2-7; 7 bases line up with TRBD1. Germline CDR1 and CDR2: MNHEY and SMNVEV (reference sequence). V lost 5 bases and J lost 2; bases outside the gene matches: 9. The CDR3 totals 15 residues. CDR3 sequence reads: CASSATGTATYEQYF. The CDR3 nucleotides are TGTGCCAGCAGTGCCACCGGGACAGCCACCTACGAGCAGTACTTC.

This chain links TRBV30 with TRBJ2-2; D ambiguous. This CDR3 comprises 16 residues. Trimming pared 3 bases from V and 3 bases from J, leaving 17 bases between. CDR1 GTSNPN and CDR2 SVGIG come from the germline V gene (reference sequence). The CDR3, as DNA: TGTGCCTGGAGGGGCAGCGTGTGGACGGACACCGGGGAGCTGTTTTTT. Translated, it gives CAWRGSVWTDTGELFF. Full variable domain (remainder filled in from reference TRBV30 and TRBJ2-2): SQTIHQWPATLVQPVGSPLSLECTVEGTSNPNLYWYRQAAGRGLQLLFYSVGIGQISSEVPQNLSASRPQDRQFILSSKKLLLSDSGFYLCAWRGSVWTDTGELFFGEGSRLTVL.

The chain recombines TRBV24-1 with TRBJ2-1; TRBD1 might be the D (7 bases). Trimming took off 7 bases at V and 8 bases at J, with 11 bases between the two ends. The CDR3 runs to 12 residues. Germline CDR1 and CDR2: KGHDR and SFDVKD. The CDR3 region has the DNA TGTGCCACCAGCCTCAGGGGGGATGAGCAGTTCTTC. It specifies CATSLRGDEQFF.